What follows are 16 T cell receptor beta chains derived from one specimen sequenced in a study of blood T cell repertoires in COVID-19. Method: immunoSEQ multiplex PCR; TCRdb's copy keeps in-frame clones and lacks some. The sample yields roughly 51,000 clones, roughly 84% seen once. Material: peripheral blood. The receptor set was obtained from a man aged 45-60 years with active COVID-19.

The rearrangement links TRBV3-1 (or the pseudogene TRBV3-2) to TRBJ1-2, with a weak D call TRBD1 (5 bases). Germline values: CDR1 LGHDT, CDR2 YNNKEL (reference sequence). V lost 8 bases and J lost 2, with 12 bases in between. The CDR3 length is 13 residues. The CDR3 sequence: CASQGSDNYGYTF. DNA for the CDR3: TGTGCCAGCCAGGGAAGTGACAACTATGGCTACACCTTC.

The chain is built from TRBV20-1 and TRBJ2-7, with D maybe TRBD2 (5 bases). The V and J ends lost 5 bases and 2 bases respectively, with 13 bases between them. Germline-derived CDR1 and CDR2 are DFQATT and SNEGSKA (reference sequence). This CDR3 has 13 amino acids. This CDR3 is CSARGSGAYEQYF. The CDR3 coding sequence is TGCAGTGCTCGTGGATCCGGGGCCTACGAGCAGTACTTC.

This rearrangement joins TRBV15 to TRBJ2-1, with D uncertain. CDR3 length equals 13 residues. Germline V lookup: CDR1 LNHNV, CDR2 YYDKDF (reference sequence). V lost 1 base, J lost 9 bases, and 10 bases lay in between. CDR3 nucleotides: TGTGCCACCAGCAGAGGTGCCGACTTTGAGCAGTTCTTC. Protein: CATSRGADFEQFF.

The V gene is TRBV24-1, the J gene TRBJ1-4; tentative D call: TRBD1 (6 bases). Trimming shortened V by 7 bases and J by 8 bases, and 13 bases separated the two germline ends. The CDR3 totals 13 residues. In germline, CDR1 is KGHDR, CDR2 SFDVKD. The CDR3 region has the DNA TGTGCCACCAGCGGGGGGCCGGGGGAAAAACTGTTTTTT. This gives the protein CATSGGPGEKLFF.

V and J are TRBV5-1 and TRBJ2-5, with TRBD1 matching over 7 bases. With 3 bases clipped from V and 5 bases from J, the junction kept 4 bases outside the gene matches. CDR3 length: 13 amino acids. Germline V gene sequence: CDR1 SGHRS, CDR2 YFSETQ. The CDR3 coding sequence is TGCGCCAGCAGCTCGACAGGGTGGGAGACCCAGTACTTC. It translates to CASSSTGWETQYF.

This chain uses TRBV4-2 with TRBJ2-7; 7 nucleotides line up with TRBD1. CDR1 is LGHNA and CDR2 is YNFKEQ in the germline V gene. The CDR3 totals 18 residues. Trimming at V came to 4 bases and at J to 1 base, leaving 16 bases not matched to a gene. DNA for the CDR3: TGTGCCAGCAGCCGAGAATCCCCCGGGACAGAGATTTCCTACGAGCAGTACTTC. Encoded protein: CASSRESPGTEISYEQYF.

A single count supports this clone. Here the CDR3 reads CASSLGAISTDTQYF. CDR3 in DNA: TGCGCCAGCAGCTTGGGTGCGATCAGCACAGATACGCAGTATTTT. The chain recombines TRBV5-1 with TRBJ2-3; D gene unclear. Germline assignment: CDR1 SGHRS and CDR2 YFSETQ. Trimming shortened V by 0 bases and J by 0 bases, and 8 bases separated the two germline ends. The CDR3 spans 15 residues.

This clone came up once. The gene calls are TRBV3-1 (or the pseudogene TRBV3-2) and TRBJ1-3, with D possibly TRBD1 on 6 matching bases. Trimming took 3 bases from V and 6 from J, leaving 21 bases between them. The CDR3 contains 17 residues. Germline V CDR1 and CDR2: LGHDT, YNNKEL (reference sequence). Here the CDR3 reads CASSQRPFSGAENTIYF. CDR3 coding DNA: TGTGCCAGCAGCCAGCGGCCATTTTCAGGGGCCGAAAACACCATATATTTT.

The chain combines TRBV6-4 with TRBJ2-6; D remains unclear. The germline CDR1 and CDR2 sequences are MRHNA and SNTAGT. The CDR3 length is 16 residues. V was clipped by 0 bases and J by 0 bases, with 6 bases between them. DNA for the CDR3: TGTGCCAGCAGTGACTCGATTAGCTCTGGGGCCAACGTCCTGACTTTC. Amino acid sequence: CASSDSISSGANVLTF.

The chain combines TRBV4-1 with TRBJ1-3; 8 bases map to TRBD1. Germline V gene lookup returns CDR1 MGHRA and CDR2 YSYEKL. The CDR3 is 16 residues long. Trimming removed 2 bases from V and 0 bases from J; junction bases left unmatched: 3. The CDR3 region is CASSQLDRGSGNTIYF. CDR3 nucleotide sequence: TGCGCCAGCAGCCAATTAGACAGGGGCTCTGGAAACACCATATATTTT.

The rearrangement uses TRBV18 and TRBJ2-1; D unresolved. This CDR3 has 13 residues. Trimming left V 3 bases short and J 14 bases short, with 17 bases between. Germline loops: CDR1 KGHSH, CDR2 LQKENI. For the CDR3, the DNA is TGTGCCAGCTCACCTTCAGACACCCGTCCGGAGTTCTTC. The encoded protein is CASSPSDTRPEFF.

The V and J genes are TRBV27 and TRBJ2-1, with 8 bases lining up with TRBD1. J was trimmed by 5 bases and V by 5 bases; bases with no gene match: 8. Per germline, CDR1 MNHEY and CDR2 SMNVEV (reference sequence). The length of the CDR3 is 15 residues. Here the CDR3 reads CASSHRTGIHNEQFF. The CDR3 region has the DNA TGTGCCAGCAGTCACCGGACAGGGATTCACAATGAGCAGTTCTTC.

This clone has just a few counts. V and J are TRBV6-6 and TRBJ1-5, with 7 bases matching TRBD1. The germline gives CDR1 MNHNY, CDR2 SVGAGI (reference sequence). This CDR3 contains 15 residues. Trimming took 2 bases from V and 9 from J; bases not matched to a gene: 10. CDR3 sequence reads: CASSYPGQPNAPQHF. DNA for the CDR3: TGTGCCAGCAGTTACCCGGGACAGCCGAATGCGCCCCAGCATTTT.

The chain carries TRBV5-4 and TRBJ2-4, with TRBD2 matching over 7 bases. CDR1 SGHNT and CDR2 YYREEE come from the germline V gene (reference sequence). The V segment lost 5 bases and the J segment 6 bases; nucleotides outside the gene matches: 11. The CDR3 sequence is 15 residues long. The CDR3 loop is CASSGGGAGGNIQYF. The CDR3 DNA reads as TGTGCCAGCAGTGGGGGGGGAGCGGGCGGAAACATTCAGTACTTC.

The rearrangement joins TRBV7-8 to TRBJ2-3; D gene unclear. Germline CDR1 and CDR2: SGHVS and FQNEAQ. CDR3 length: 16 amino acids. Trimming removed 3 bases from V and 2 bases from J, with 15 bases in between. CDR3 DNA: TGTGCCAGCAGCTTGACTCTGGCCTTACTCACAGATACGCAGTATTTT. As protein: CASSLTLALLTDTQYF.

For this clone: This may be a read error, as it is one base from a much larger clone. The CDR3, as DNA: TGTGCCAGCAGTTACTCGGGGGGGCTGAACACTGAAGCTTTCTTT. Protein: CASSYSGGLNTEAFF. J is TRBJ1-1 and V is TRBV6-5; D possibly corresponds to TRBD1 (6 bases). Per the germline V gene, CDR1 is MNHEY and CDR2 is SVGAGI. Trimming stripped 0 bases from V and 0 bases from J, with 8 bases between. The length of the CDR3 is 15 residues.